This TCR beta chain was recovered during a study of CD8 T cells in ankylosing spondylitis. Library preparation for TCR beta used quantitative 5'-RACE with molecular barcodes. MiXCR, run by TCRdb on the 5' RACE reads, gives a single entry per CDR3 protein. Here the sample spans roughly 700,000 distinct CDR3 sequences, about 20% being singletons. Findings of the study overall: Reports say disease-linked clones showed up significantly more in matched ankylosing spondylitis synovial fluid. Disease-linked clones bore a CD8+ phenotype and were relatively rare in peripheral blood. Seemingly distinctive of ankylosing spondylitis blood was a TCR beta motif formed by eight highly homologous variants. Both synovial fluid and blood in reactive arthritis had previously been reported to carry some motif variants.

This clonotype appeared a few times. Its antigen remains unidentified. The CDR3 runs 16 residues. V lost 0 bases, J lost 1 base, and 5 bases stayed unmatched. In germline, CDR1 is SGHTA, CDR2 FQGNSA. The clonotype comes from a male donor with ankylosing spondylitis. This chain connects TRBV7-2 to TRBJ2-7; 8 bases agree with TRBD2. Material for sequencing was blood, either unsorted or a sorted T cell fraction (not recorded which). The CDR3 sequence: CASSLATGLGSYEQYF. Here the CDR3 DNA reads TGTGCCAGCAGCTTAGCTACGGGACTAGGATCCTACGAGCAGTACTTC.